The TCR beta chain under discussion was sequenced for a study of CD4 T cells in relation to SARS-CoV-2 and coronaviruses. Overall study results and limits: About 65% of donors had memory CD4+ clonotypes crossrecognizing SARS-CoV-2 and common cold coronavirus spike. No crossreactivity against non-spike viral proteins was tested here.

V dropped 5 bases and J dropped 0 bases, with 11 bases sitting between them. The CDR3 is 16 residues long. CDR1 is KGHSH and CDR2 is LQKENI in the germline V gene. Using immunoSEQ multiplex PCR, the repertoire was profiled, and TCRdb retains in-frame clones only, with some absent. The profile shows around 62,000 clones, around 93% of them singletons. Comments on this clone: Antigen unknown.

CD4+ T cells from unexposed donors were obtained before the COVID-19 pandemic (2011-2018). The sequence derives from a human donor in good health. The gene calls are TRBV18 and TRBJ2-6, with unresolved D. The sample was naive CD4+ T cells from PBMCs. The subset: naive CD4+ T cells isolated by negative enrichment. Here the CDR3 reads CASSSDPPSGANVLTF. DNA for the CDR3: TGTGCCAGCTCATCGGACCCCCCCTCTGGGGCCAACGTCCTGACTTTC.